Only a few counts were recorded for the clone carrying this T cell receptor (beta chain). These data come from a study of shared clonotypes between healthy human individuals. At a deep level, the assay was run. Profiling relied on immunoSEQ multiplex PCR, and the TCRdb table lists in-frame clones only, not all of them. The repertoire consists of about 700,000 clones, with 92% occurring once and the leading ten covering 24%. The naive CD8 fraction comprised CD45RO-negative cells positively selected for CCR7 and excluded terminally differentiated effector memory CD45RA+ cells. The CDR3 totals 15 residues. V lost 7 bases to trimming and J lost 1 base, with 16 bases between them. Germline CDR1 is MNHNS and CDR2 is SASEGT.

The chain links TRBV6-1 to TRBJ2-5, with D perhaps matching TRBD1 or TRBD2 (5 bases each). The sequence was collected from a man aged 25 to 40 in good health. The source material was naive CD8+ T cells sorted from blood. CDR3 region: CASIRTATAQETQYF. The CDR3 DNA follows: TGTGCCAGCATTAGGACTGCGACAGCCCAAGAGACCCAGTACTTC.